The entry below describes one T cell receptor (beta chain). These data are taken from a study of blood T cell repertoires in COVID-19. The wider study: The study drew acute and convalescent COVID-19 samples from the United States, Italy and Spain.

This CDR3 comprises 14 residues. Germline assignment: CDR1 SGHRS and CDR2 YFSETQ. V gave up 7 bases and J gave up 4 bases, with 17 bases separating them. TCRdb's table, derived via immunoSEQ multiplex PCR, lists solely in-frame clones and lacks some. The sample shows hundreds of thousands of clones, around nine tenths of them seen only once. The clonotype was recovered from a woman between 45 and 65 years old who had recovered from COVID-19. Sequencing was done on a sample of PBMCs or T cells enriched from blood (not recorded which). The chain links TRBV5-1 to TRBJ1-1; D may be TRBD1 (6 bases). This chain's CDR3 is CASAVRGAGTEAFF. The CDR3 coding sequence is TGCGCCAGCGCTGTCAGGGGCGCAGGCACTGAAGCTTTCTTT.